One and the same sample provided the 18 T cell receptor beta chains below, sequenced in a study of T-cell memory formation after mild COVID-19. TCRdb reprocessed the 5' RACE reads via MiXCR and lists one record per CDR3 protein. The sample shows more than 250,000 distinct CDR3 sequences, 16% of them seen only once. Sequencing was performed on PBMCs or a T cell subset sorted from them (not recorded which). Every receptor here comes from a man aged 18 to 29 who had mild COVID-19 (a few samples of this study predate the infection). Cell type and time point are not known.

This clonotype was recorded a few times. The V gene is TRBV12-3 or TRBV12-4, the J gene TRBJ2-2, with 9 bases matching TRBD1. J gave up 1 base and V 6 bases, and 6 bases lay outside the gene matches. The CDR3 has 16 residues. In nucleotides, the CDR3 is TGTGCCAGCAGAACCGGGACAGGGATGAACACCGGGGAGCTGTTTTTT. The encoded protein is CASRTGTGMNTGELFF.

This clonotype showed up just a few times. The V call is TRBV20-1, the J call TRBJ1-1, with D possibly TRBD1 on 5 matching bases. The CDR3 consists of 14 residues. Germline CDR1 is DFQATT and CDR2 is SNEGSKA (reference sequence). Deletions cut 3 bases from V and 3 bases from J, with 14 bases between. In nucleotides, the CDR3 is TGCAGTGCTAGGGGGCAGGGCGGGTACACTGAAGCTTTCTTT. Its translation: CSARGQGGYTEAFF.

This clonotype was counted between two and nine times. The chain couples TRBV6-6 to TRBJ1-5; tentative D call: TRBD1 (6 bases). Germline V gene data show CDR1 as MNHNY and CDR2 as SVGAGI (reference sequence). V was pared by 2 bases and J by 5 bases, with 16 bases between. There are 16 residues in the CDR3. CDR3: CASSYPGGQGDQPQHF. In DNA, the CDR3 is TGTGCCAGCAGTTACCCCGGGGGCCAAGGGGATCAGCCCCAGCATTTT.

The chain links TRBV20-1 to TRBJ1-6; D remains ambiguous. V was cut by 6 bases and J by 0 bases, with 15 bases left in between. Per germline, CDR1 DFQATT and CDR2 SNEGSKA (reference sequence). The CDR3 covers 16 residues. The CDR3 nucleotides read TGCAGTGCCCAGGACGGCAGTAGCTCCTATAATTCACCCCTCCACTTT. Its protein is CSAQDGSSSYNSPLHF.

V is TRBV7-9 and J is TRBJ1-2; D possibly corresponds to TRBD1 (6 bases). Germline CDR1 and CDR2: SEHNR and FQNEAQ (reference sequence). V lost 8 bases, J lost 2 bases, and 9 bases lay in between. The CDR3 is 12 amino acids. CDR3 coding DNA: TGTGCCAGCGGCCAGGGGAACTATGGCTACACCTTC. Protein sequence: CASGQGNYGYTF.

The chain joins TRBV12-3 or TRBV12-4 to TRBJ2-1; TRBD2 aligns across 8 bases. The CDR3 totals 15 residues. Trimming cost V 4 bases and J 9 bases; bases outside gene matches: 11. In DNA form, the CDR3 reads TGTGCCAGCAGTTCCAGCGGGGGCTTCAAGGGTGAGCAGTTCTTC. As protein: CASSSSGGFKGEQFF.

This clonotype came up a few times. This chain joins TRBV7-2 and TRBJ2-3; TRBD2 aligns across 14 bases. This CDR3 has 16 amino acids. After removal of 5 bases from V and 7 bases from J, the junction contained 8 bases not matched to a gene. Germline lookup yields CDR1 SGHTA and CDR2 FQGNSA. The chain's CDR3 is CASSPGLAGGGHTQYF. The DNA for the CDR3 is TGTGCCAGCAGCCCAGGACTAGCGGGGGGCGGGCATACGCAGTATTTT.

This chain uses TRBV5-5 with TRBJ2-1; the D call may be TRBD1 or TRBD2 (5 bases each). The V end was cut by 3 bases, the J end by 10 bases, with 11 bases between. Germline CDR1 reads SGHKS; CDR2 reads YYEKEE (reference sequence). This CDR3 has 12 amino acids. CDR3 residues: CASSWGEGEQFF. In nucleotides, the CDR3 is TGTGCCAGCAGCTGGGGCGAGGGAGAGCAGTTCTTC.

As DNA, the CDR3 is TGCAGTGCTAGGACTAGCGGCACCTATTCCTACAATGAGCAGTTCTTC. It is translated as CSARTSGTYSYNEQFF. The chain is built from TRBV20-1 and TRBJ2-1; 9 nucleotides match TRBD2. Germline CDR1 DFQATT, CDR2 SNEGSKA (reference sequence). Unmatched junction bases numbered 7, after V lost 3 bases and J lost 1 base. The CDR3 sequence is 16 residues long.

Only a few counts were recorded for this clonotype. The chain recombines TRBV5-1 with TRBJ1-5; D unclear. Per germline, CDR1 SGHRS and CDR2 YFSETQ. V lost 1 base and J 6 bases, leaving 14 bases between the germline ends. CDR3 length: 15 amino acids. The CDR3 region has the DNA TGCGCCAGCAGCTTGAGTGGTTGGGCCTTTCAGCCCCAGCATTTT. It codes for CASSLSGWAFQPQHF.

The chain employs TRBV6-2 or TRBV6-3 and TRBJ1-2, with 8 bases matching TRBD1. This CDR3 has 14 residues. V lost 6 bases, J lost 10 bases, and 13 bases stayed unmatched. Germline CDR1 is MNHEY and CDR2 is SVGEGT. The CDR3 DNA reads TGTGCCAGCAGCCCCGGGACAGGCGCAATTTTCTACACCTTC. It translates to CASSPGTGAIFYTF.

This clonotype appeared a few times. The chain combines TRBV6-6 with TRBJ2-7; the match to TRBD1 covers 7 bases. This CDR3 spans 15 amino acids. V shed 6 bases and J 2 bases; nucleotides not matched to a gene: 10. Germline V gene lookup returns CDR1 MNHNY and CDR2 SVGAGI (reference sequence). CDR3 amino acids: CASSSNRGHTYEQYV. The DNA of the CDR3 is TGTGCCAGCAGCTCTAACAGGGGCCATACCTACGAGCAGTACGTC.

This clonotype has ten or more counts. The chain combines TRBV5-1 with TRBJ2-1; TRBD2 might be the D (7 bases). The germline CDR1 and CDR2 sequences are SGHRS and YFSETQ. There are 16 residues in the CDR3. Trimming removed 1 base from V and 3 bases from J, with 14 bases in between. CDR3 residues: CASSLTGPGGYNEQFF. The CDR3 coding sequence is TGCGCCAGCAGCTTGACAGGGCCGGGGGGCTACAATGAGCAGTTCTTC.

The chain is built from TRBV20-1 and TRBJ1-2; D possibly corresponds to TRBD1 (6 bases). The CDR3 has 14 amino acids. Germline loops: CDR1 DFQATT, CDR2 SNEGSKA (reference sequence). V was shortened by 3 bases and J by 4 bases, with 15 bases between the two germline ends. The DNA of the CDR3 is TGCAGTGCTAGGTCAGGGGTGGGATTCTATGGCTACACCTTC. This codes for CSARSGVGFYGYTF.

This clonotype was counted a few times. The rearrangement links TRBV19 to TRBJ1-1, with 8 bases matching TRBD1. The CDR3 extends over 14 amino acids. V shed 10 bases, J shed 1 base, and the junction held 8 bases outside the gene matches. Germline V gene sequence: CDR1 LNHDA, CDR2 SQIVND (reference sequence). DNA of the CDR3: TGTGCCACCTCATCCGGGACAGGGAACACTGAAGCTTTCTTT. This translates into CATSSGTGNTEAFF.

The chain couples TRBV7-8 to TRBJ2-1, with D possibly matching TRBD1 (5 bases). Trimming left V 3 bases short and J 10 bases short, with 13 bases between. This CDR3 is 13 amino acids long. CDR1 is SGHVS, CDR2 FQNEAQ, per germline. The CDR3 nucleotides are TGTGCCAGCAGCTTTATAGGGGCTCAGGAGCAGTTCTTC. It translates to CASSFIGAQEQFF.

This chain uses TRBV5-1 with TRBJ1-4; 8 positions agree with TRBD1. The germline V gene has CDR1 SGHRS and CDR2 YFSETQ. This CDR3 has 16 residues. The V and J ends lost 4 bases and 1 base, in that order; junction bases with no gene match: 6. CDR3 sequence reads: CASSTGQGGTNEKLFF. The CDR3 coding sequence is TGCGCCAGCAGCACCGGACAGGGAGGAACTAATGAAAAACTGTTTTTT.

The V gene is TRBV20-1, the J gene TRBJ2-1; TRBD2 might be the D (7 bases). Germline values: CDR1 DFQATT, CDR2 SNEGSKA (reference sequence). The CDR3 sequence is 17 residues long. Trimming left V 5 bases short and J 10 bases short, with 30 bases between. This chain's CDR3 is CSAVPGPGLAGATEQFF. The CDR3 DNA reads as TGCAGTGCTGTTCCAGGTCCGGGCCTCGCGGGGGCCACCGAGCAGTTCTTC.